This TCR beta chain derives from a study of a mutant IDH1 vaccine in newly diagnosed glioma. Turning to the study itself: Treated individuals were around 62% male and roughly 40% female, averaging roughly 38 years of age.

Here immunoSEQ multiplex PCR was the method, and the copy in TCRdb shows in-frame clones only, minus some. The sample records just under 95,000 clones, 80% being singletons. The time point is: baseline, week 1 (first vaccination visit). Treatment meaning: pre-vaccination baseline after standard-of-care therapy. The source material was PBMCs, sampled from a glioma patient treated with radiotherapy, temozolomide or both. The clonotype comes from a man between 35 and 55 years old with glioma.

The CDR3 spells CASSLAKAAHGYTF. The CDR3 nucleotides read TGTGCCAGCAGCTTAGCGAAGGCCGCCCATGGCTACACCTTC. The chain employs TRBV7-8 and TRBJ1-2; D gene uncertain. CDR1 and CDR2 (germline): SGHVS, FQNEAQ. The CDR3 totals 14 residues. V was clipped by 0 bases and J by 6 bases, with 11 bases between them. The full variable domain, rest sourced from reference TRBV7-8 and TRBJ1-2, is GAGVSQSPRYKVAKRGQDVALRCDPISGHVSLFWYQQALGQGPEFLTYFQNEAQLDKSGLPSDRFFAERPEGSVSTLKIQRTQQEDSAVYLCASSLAKAAHGYTFGSGTRLTVV.